This TCR beta chain derives from a study of cytomegalovirus exposure and HLA in healthy donors. Study conclusions and caveats: Later analysis placed DRB1 highest and HLA-C lowest in TCR association rates, which differed by HLA locus. Prediction of most subjects' HLA-A and HLA-B alleles by TCR beta sequences was reportedly accurate.

PCR employed 60 Vbeta and 13 Jbeta primers. Measured with immunoSEQ multiplex PCR; TCRdb has only the in-frame clones, and not every one. The sample consists of under 95,000 clones, approximately 7.7% of them appearing once. About this clone: The target antigen is unknown.

Trimming removed 5 bases from V and 4 bases from J; junction bases left unmatched: 7. CDR3 size: 14 residues. The germline V gene has CDR1 SGHRS and CDR2 YFSETQ. The sample was PBMCs. The TCR originated in a man aged 50-60 years in good health and CMV-seronegative. The J gene is TRBJ2-3, the V gene TRBV5-1; 7 bases align to TRBD2. The CDR3 DNA is TGCGCCAGCAGTCGCGGGAGTCGGGCAGATACGCAGTATTTT. Its translation is CASSRGSRADTQYF.